This is a list of T cell receptor beta chains from one sample in a study of T cells after yellow fever vaccination. From the 5' RACE reads, TCRdb called clonotypes with MiXCR, one entry per CDR3 protein. The repertoire holds around 140,000 distinct CDR3 sequences, around 7.7% seen once, with 0.73% in the top ten. This material consisted of CD4+ T cells sorted from PBMCs, taken 5 days after the yellow fever booster vaccination. These receptor sequences come from a man aged 30 to 45 who received the YFV17D yellow fever vaccine. The CDR3 runs from the conserved cysteine through the conserved F or W. D genes are given only for firm matches. Clone size is stated in some rows and not others, as once, few, many or a class when expanded.

v_gene,j_gene,abundance,d_gene,CDR3nt,CDR3aa
TRBV7-2,TRBJ2-2,many,NA,TGTGCCAGCAGCCCAGCAGGGGTGAACACCGGGGAGCTGTTTTTT,CASSPAGVNTGELFF
TRBV14,TRBJ2-3,many,NA,TGTGCCAGCAGCCACATCACAGATACGCAGTATTTT,CASSHITDTQYF
TRBV10-3,TRBJ2-4,many,NA,TGTGCCACGGGCCAGGGATTAGCCAAAAACATTCAGTACTTC,CATGQGLAKNIQYF
TRBV5-1,TRBJ2-1,many,TRBD2,TGCGCCAGCAGCCGGAGAGCGGGAGTTAGGGACAATGAGCAGTTCTTC,CASSRRAGVRDNEQFF
TRBV7-8,TRBJ2-3,many,TRBD2,TGTGCCAGCAATAGCGGGAGGACATTTTTTGGGACAGATACGCAGTATTTT,CASNSGRTFFGTDTQYF
TRBV5-1,TRBJ1-1,many,NA,TGCGCCAGCAGCTTGGCCGTGATAGGCAACACTGAAGCTTTCTTT,CASSLAVIGNTEAFF
TRBV7-6,TRBJ1-4,NA,TRBD1,TGTGCCAGCACCCTAGGCCCAGGGGGCAATGAAAAACTGTTTTTT,CASTLGPGGNEKLFF
TRBV3-1,TRBJ2-5,many,NA,TGTGCCAGCAGCCGCACGGATATCAGGGAGACCCAGTACTTC,CASSRTDIRETQYF
TRBV29-1,TRBJ2-5,many,TRBD2,TGCAGCGTTGACGGGAGGAGCGGGGAAGAGACCCAGTACTTC,CSVDGRSGEETQYF
TRBV21-1,TRBJ2-7,many,NA,TGTGCCAGCATCACTAGCGGACCGCGCTACGAGCAGTACTTC,CASITSGPRYEQYF
TRBV7-2,TRBJ1-1,NA,NA,TGTGCCAGCAGCTTAACGAGACCCACTGAAGCTTTCTTT,CASSLTRPTEAFF
TRBV20-1,TRBJ2-7,many,TRBD2,TGCAGTGCTAGGGGAGCGGGAGTCGAAGAGCAGTACTTC,CSARGAGVEEQYF
TRBV20-1,TRBJ2-3,many,NA,TGCAGTCTCACAAAGGAGGGCCGCACAGATACGCAGTATTTT,CSLTKEGRTDTQYF
TRBV20-1,TRBJ1-5,NA,TRBD1,TGCTGTGCTAGAGACACAAGGCAGGGGGACAATCAGCCCCAGCATTTT,CCARDTRQGDNQPQHF
TRBV20-1,TRBJ1-5,many,NA,TGCAGTGCCGTCTCCACAGGGTCCTCTAATCAGCCCCAGCATTTT,CSAVSTGSSNQPQHF
TRBV20-1,TRBJ2-5,many,TRBD2,TGCAGTGCTAGAGCATCTAGCGGGCAAGAGACCCAGTACTTC,CSARASSGQETQYF
TRBV7-2,TRBJ2-1,many,NA,TGTGCCAGCAGCTCCTCGCCCGGATCCTACAATGAGCAGTTCTTC,CASSSSPGSYNEQFF
TRBV29-1,TRBJ2-1,NA,NA,TGCAGCGCCGGACACGTACACAATGAGCAGTTCTTC,CSAGHVHNEQFF
TRBV29-1,TRBJ2-7,many,NA,TGCAGCGTTGGGTCCGGGGATTCCTACGAGCAGTACTTC,CSVGSGDSYEQYF
TRBV15,TRBJ2-3,many,TRBD1,TGTGCCACCTACGGGCAGGGGGTGGCAGATACGCAGTATTTT,CATYGQGVADTQYF
TRBV30,TRBJ2-5,many,TRBD1,TGTGCCTGGGGGGCCTGGGACAGGGGGGACGAGACCCAGTACTTC,CAWGAWDRGDETQYF
TRBV7-9,TRBJ1-4,many,TRBD1,TGTGCCAGCAGCATCTACAGGGGGCAAAATGAAAAACTGTTTTTT,CASSIYRGQNEKLFF
TRBV20-1,TRBJ2-3,many,TRBD2,TGCAGTCCTCTTAGCGGGAGTGGCGCAGATACGCAGTATTTT,CSPLSGSGADTQYF
TRBV30,TRBJ2-1,few,NA,TGTGCCTGGAGTGTACTGGGTCGAAGCGGGCAGTTCTTC,CAWSVLGRSGQFF